The rows below give T cell receptor beta chains drawn from one sample of a study of blood T cell repertoires in COVID-19. Profiled with immunoSEQ multiplex PCR; TCRdb holds only in-frame clones, not every one. The sample consists of 100,000 to 150,000 clones, over 75% of them appearing once. The specimen was peripheral blood. Every receptor here comes from a man aged 30-40 years with COVID-19, enrolled during active disease. Each CDR3 is given with its conserved first and last residue. D genes are given only for firm matches. Not every row has a clone size; where given, it reads once, few, many or a size class.

cdr3_aa cdr3_nt clone_size j_call v_call d_call
CASSLGRFSSGANVLTF TGTGCCAGCAGCCTGGGGAGGTTTTCCTCTGGGGCCAACGTCCTGACTTTC . TRBJ2-6 TRBV28 .
CASSSRVSGANVLTF TGTGCCAGCAGCTCCAGGGTTTCTGGGGCCAACGTCCTGACTTTC . TRBJ2-6 TRBV7-9 .
CASSQVGEGGTSGIAKNIQYF TGCGCCAGCAGCCAAGTAGGCGAGGGCGGGACTAGCGGGATAGCCAAAAACATTCAGTACTTC . TRBJ2-4 TRBV4-1 TRBD2
CASSHGLAGVRHTGELFF TGTGCCAGCAGCCACGGACTAGCGGGGGTACGACACACCGGGGAGCTGTTTTTT once TRBJ2-2 TRBV4-2 TRBD2
CASSSGQASYNEQFF TGTGCCAGCAGCTCTGGACAGGCCTCCTACAATGAGCAGTTCTTC once TRBJ2-1 TRBV11-2 TRBD1
CASSFARGGANTGELFF TGTGCCAGCAGCTTCGCGAGGGGGGGAGCGAACACCGGGGAGCTGTTTTTT . TRBJ2-2 TRBV11-2 .
CASSSAGGHETQYF TGTGCCAGCAGTTCAGCGGGGGGGCATGAGACCCAGTACTTC . TRBJ2-5 TRBV28 TRBD2
CASRLAGTDTQYF TGTGCCAGCAGACTAGCAGGGACAGATACGCAGTATTTT . TRBJ2-3 TRBV27 .
CASSPLAGELFF TGTGCCAGCAGCCCTCTCGCCGGGGAGCTGTTTTTT . TRBJ2-2 TRBV3-1/TRBV3-2 .
CASSRQGTGNTIYF TGTGCCAGCAGTCGACAGGGGACTGGAAACACCATATATTTT . TRBJ1-3 TRBV5-8 TRBD1
CASSDDRTGERQETQYF TGTGCCAGCAGCGATGACCGGACAGGGGAGCGGCAAGAGACCCAGTACTTC . TRBJ2-5 TRBV3-1/TRBV3-2 TRBD1
CASSEATAERSKRYF TGTGCCAGCAGTGAAGCTACAGCGGAGAGGTCTAAACGGTACTTC . TRBJ2-7 TRBV6-1 .
CASSLYVGDEKLFF TGTGCCAGCAGTCTCTACGTAGGGGATGAAAAACTGTTTTTT once TRBJ1-4 TRBV28 .
CASSIGPEQFF TGTGCCAGTAGTATAGGGCCAGAACAGTTCTTC . TRBJ2-1 TRBV19 .
CASSLGQGSRRDGYTF TGTGCCAGCAGCTTGGGACAGGGGTCGAGAAGGGATGGCTACACCTTC . TRBJ1-2 TRBV11-2 TRBD1
CASSQGGGLQPQHF TGTGCCAGCAGCCAAGGGGGGGGGCTTCAGCCCCAGCATTTT . TRBJ1-5 TRBV2 .
CAWSTTTGGVLGNQPQHF TGTGCCTGGAGTACCACGACAGGGGGCGTTTTGGGCAATCAGCCCCAGCATTTT . TRBJ1-5 TRBV30 TRBD1
CSVEGFWTGGSNTGELFF TGCAGCGTTGAGGGGTTTTGGACAGGGGGAAGCAACACCGGGGAGCTGTTTTTT . TRBJ2-2 TRBV29-1 TRBD1
CASSFQGSNEQFF TGCGCCAGCAGTTTTCAGGGTAGCAATGAGCAGTTCTTC . TRBJ2-1 TRBV5-1 .
CASSLRQGETQYF TGTGCCAGCAGCTTACGGCAGGGGGAGACCCAGTACTTC . TRBJ2-5 TRBV7-6 .
CASSSQGGPGNTIYF TGTGCCAGCAGCTCACAGGGGGGACCTGGAAACACCATATATTTT . TRBJ1-3 TRBV7-3 TRBD1
CASSLDRHYEQYF TGTGCCAGTAGTCTTGACAGGCACTACGAGCAGTACTTC . TRBJ2-7 TRBV19 .
CASSLENRGGYTF TGTGCCAGCAGCTTAGAAAACAGGGGCGGCTACACCTTC . TRBJ1-2 TRBV11-3 TRBD1
CASSKTSGGNGELFF TGTGCCAGCAGCAAGACTAGCGGGGGAAACGGGGAGCTGTTTTTT . TRBJ2-2 TRBV11-3 TRBD2
CASSQVWDRVHEQYF TGCGCCAGCAGCCAAGTTTGGGACAGGGTGCACGAGCAGTACTTC . TRBJ2-7 TRBV4-1 TRBD1
CASRAEGYTF TGTGCCAGCAGGGCTGAAGGCTACACCTTC . TRBJ1-2 TRBV6-6 .
CAWSVGGTGWGEKLFF TGTGCCTGGAGTGTAGGGGGGACAGGGTGGGGAGAAAAACTGTTTTTT . TRBJ1-4 TRBV30 TRBD1
CSVEGWGQPYGYTF TGCAGCGTTGAGGGTTGGGGACAGCCTTATGGCTACACCTTC . TRBJ1-2 TRBV29-1 TRBD1
CASSVGDRVYEQYF TGTGCCAGTAGCGTAGGGGACAGGGTCTACGAGCAGTACTTC once TRBJ2-7 TRBV19 TRBD1
CASSLSSWGSISGTGYNEQFF TGTGCCAGCAGTTTATCCAGTTGGGGTTCAATTTCCGGGACAGGGTACAATGAGCAGTTCTTC . TRBJ2-1 TRBV27 TRBD1
CASSSGTDHYEQYF TGTGCCAGCTCCTCCGGGACAGACCACTACGAGCAGTACTTC . TRBJ2-7 TRBV18 TRBD1
CASSTGTSSYEQYF TGTGCCAGCAGCACCGGGACATCCTCCTACGAGCAGTACTTC . TRBJ2-7 TRBV28 .
CASSPRLAGTTDTQYF TGTGCCAGCAGCCCCCGACTAGCGGGGACCACAGATACGCAGTATTTT . TRBJ2-3 TRBV7-2 TRBD2
CATSDWRGNYGYTF TGTGCCACCAGTGATTGGAGAGGGAACTATGGCTACACCTTC . TRBJ1-2 TRBV24-1 .
CASSYLDRGKNIQYF TGTGCCAGCAGTTACCTGGACAGGGGGAAAAACATTCAGTACTTC . TRBJ2-4 TRBV6-5 TRBD1
CASSPKTSGTQYF TGTGCCAGCAGCCCTAAGACTAGCGGTACGCAGTATTTT . TRBJ2-3 TRBV6-6 TRBD2
CSASVPSGRPEGNGELFF TGCAGTGCTAGTGTTCCCAGCGGGAGGCCCGAAGGCAACGGGGAGCTGTTTTTT . TRBJ2-2 TRBV20-1 TRBD2
CAWMYSSYNEQFF TGTGCCTGGATGTACTCCTCCTACAATGAGCAGTTCTTC . TRBJ2-1 TRBV30 .
CASSRGQLREKLFF TGTGCCAGCAGCCGGGGACAGTTACGTGAAAAACTGTTTTTT . TRBJ1-4 TRBV28 TRBD1
CSVIITEAFF TGCAGCGTTATAATCACTGAAGCTTTCTTT . TRBJ1-1 TRBV29-1 .
CASTRAAATNEKLFF TGTGCCAGCACCCGAGCGGCGGCAACTAATGAAAAACTGTTTTTT . TRBJ1-4 TRBV7-9 .